The next 20 T cell receptor beta chains were all read from a single sample in a study of shared clonotypes between healthy human individuals. Naive CD8 cells, CD45RO-negative and positively selected for CCR7, excluded terminally differentiated effector memory CD45RA+ cells. Method: immunoSEQ multiplex PCR; TCRdb's copy keeps in-frame clones and lacks some. The sample includes about 2.2 million clones, 90% to 95% of them seen just once. Sequencing was carried out using naive CD8+ T cells from PBMCs. The receptors were gathered from a young man in good health. Some clones in this sample may be carry-over from other donors' samples.

The chain recombines TRBV5-6 with TRBJ1-2; a possible D gene is TRBD1 (5 bases). The V and J ends lost 0 bases and 3 bases respectively, with 18 bases between them. The length of the CDR3 is 17 residues. Per germline, CDR1 SGHDT and CDR2 YYEEEE. CDR3 sequence: CASSLGNPHPGYYGYTF. CDR3 bases: TGTGCCAGCAGCTTGGGGAACCCCCATCCAGGGTACTATGGCTACACCTTC.

The rearrangement joins TRBV27 to TRBJ2-2, with TRBD2 as a possible D gene (5 bases). Trimming pared 6 bases from V and 6 bases from J, leaving 14 bases between. This CDR3 has 14 residues. The germline CDR1 and CDR2 sequences are MNHEY and SMNVEV (reference sequence). As DNA, the CDR3 is TGTGCCAGCAGCCCGCGCGTGAGGGCCGGGGAGCTGTTTTTT. It is translated as CASSPRVRAGELFF.

The chain is built from TRBV30 and TRBJ1-4; 7 bases align to TRBD1. CDR1 is GTSNPN and CDR2 is SVGIG in the germline V gene (reference sequence). V lost 3 bases to trimming and J lost 0 bases; unmatched junction nucleotides: 19. CDR3 length: 20 amino acids. The CDR3 here is CAWSRADWDRGAATNEKLFF. CDR3 nucleotides: TGTGCCTGGAGCCGCGCCGATTGGGACAGAGGAGCAGCAACTAATGAAAAACTGTTTTTT.

This sequence joins TRBV28 and TRBJ1-1; D possibly corresponds to TRBD1 (6 bases). Germline values: CDR1 MDHEN, CDR2 SYDVKM. CDR3 length equals 14 residues. With 11 bases removed from V and 3 bases from J, the gap between germline ends came to 19 bases. In nucleotides, the CDR3 is TGTGCCCATATTGGTTTGGCAGGGGACACTGAAGCTTTCTTT. The encoded protein is CAHIGLAGDTEAFF. Full variable domain (rest looked up from reference TRBV28 and TRBJ1-1): DVKVTQSSRYLVKRTGEKVFLECVQDMDHENMFWYRQDPGLGLRLIYFSYDVKMKEKGDIPEGYSVSREKKERFSLILESASTNQTSMYLCAHIGLAGDTEAFFGQGTRLTVV.

The genes are TRBV23-1 and TRBJ2-2, with D possibly being TRBD1 (5 bases). TRBV23-1 is identified as an open reading frame with a role that is uncertain. CDR3 length: 16 residues. Trimming shortened V by 7 bases and J by 0 bases, and 15 bases separated the two germline ends. CDR3 residues: CASTTPWGPNTGELFF. CDR3 nucleotides: TGCGCCAGCACCACGCCGTGGGGCCCGAACACCGGGGAGCTGTTTTTT.

The V call is TRBV5-1, the J call TRBJ1-2, with D hard to call. The CDR3 contains 16 residues. Germline V gives CDR1 SGHRS, CDR2 YFSETQ. The ends were cut back, 4 bases at V and 0 bases at J, with 16 bases in the middle. The CDR3 is CASSATPGLANYGYTF. The CDR3 DNA sequence: TGCGCCAGCAGCGCCACACCGGGGTTAGCTAACTATGGCTACACCTTC.

The chain couples TRBV28 to TRBJ2-1, with D possibly TRBD2 on 6 matching bases. The CDR3 runs to 12 residues. CDR1 is MDHEN and CDR2 is SYDVKM in the germline V gene. Trimming cost V 2 bases and J 10 bases, with 9 bases left between them. CDR3 residues: CASSLSLAEQFF. CDR3 nucleotide sequence: TGTGCCAGCAGTTTAAGCCTAGCGGAGCAGTTCTTC. Full variable domain (rest looked up from reference TRBV28 and TRBJ2-1): DVKVTQSSRYLVKRTGEKVFLECVQDMDHENMFWYRQDPGLGLRLIYFSYDVKMKEKGDIPEGYSVSREKKERFSLILESASTNQTSMYLCASSLSLAEQFFGPGTRLTVL.

The chain employs TRBV30 and TRBJ2-2, with D possibly being TRBD2 (5 bases). CDR1 and CDR2 (germline): GTSNPN, SVGIG (reference sequence). V lost 2 bases and J lost 4, with 14 bases in between. The CDR3 contains 15 residues. CDR3 bases: TGTGCCTGGAGTCAACCTCTCCGGGGCACCGGGGAGCTGTTTTTT. Translated, it gives CAWSQPLRGTGELFF.

This clone was detected once. V is TRBV6-5 and J is TRBJ2-7; D is possibly TRBD1 (5 bases). Per germline, CDR1 MNHEY and CDR2 SVGAGI. The CDR3 extends over 15 amino acids. V was trimmed by 6 bases and J by 3 bases, leaving 18 bases between them. The DNA of the CDR3 is TGTGCCAGCAGGAAGATGGACAACACGTTCTACGAGCAGTACTTC. It encodes CASRKMDNTFYEQYF.

As DNA, the CDR3 is TGTGCCAGCAGCTTAGCGTTGGTGAACACTGAAGCTTTCTTT. Translated: CASSLALVNTEAFF. This rearrangement joins TRBV7-2 to TRBJ1-1; no firm D call. The V and J ends lost 0 bases and 0 bases respectively, with 5 bases between them. Germline CDR1 and CDR2: SGHTA and FQGNSA. The CDR3 has 14 amino acids. Looking up the rest from reference TRBV7-2 and TRBJ1-1 gives the full variable domain: GAGVSQSPSNKVTEKGKDVELRCDPISGHTALYWYRQSLGQGLEFLIYFQGNSAPDKSGLPSDRFSAERTGGSVSTLTIQRTQQEDSAVYLCASSLALVNTEAFFGQGTRLTVV.

V gene TRBV4-3 combines with J gene TRBJ1-4, with D perhaps matching TRBD1 (6 bases). This CDR3 has 18 residues. V lost 0 bases and J lost 0, with 14 bases in between. The germline V gene encodes CDR1 LGHNA and CDR2 YSLEER. CDR3 sequence (DNA): TGCGCCAGCAGCCAAGAGCAGTCACAGGGAGCAACTAATGAAAAACTGTTTTTT. Translating it yields CASSQEQSQGATNEKLFF.

This clone was recorded only once. The CDR3 loop reads CASSFSGPGGTDTQYF. Here the CDR3 DNA reads TGTGCCAGCAGCTTTTCGGGACCCGGGGGCACAGATACGCAGTATTTT. This chain connects TRBV9 to TRBJ2-3; either TRBD1 or TRBD2 may fit D (5 bases each). The V end was cut by 4 bases, the J end by 1 base, with 16 bases between. Germline CDR1 is SGDLS and CDR2 is YYNGEE. The CDR3 consists of 16 residues.

The rearrangement joins TRBV5-1 to TRBJ2-1; D not resolved. This CDR3 has 12 residues. With 5 bases removed from V and 5 bases from J, the gap between germline ends came to 8 bases. CDR1 is SGHRS and CDR2 is YFSETQ in the germline V gene. The CDR3 DNA is TGCGCCAGCAGTTCGCTAGACAATGAGCAGTTCTTC. Translated, it gives CASSSLDNEQFF. The full variable domain, with the rest looked up from reference TRBV5-1 and TRBJ2-1, is KAGVTQTPRYLIKTRGQQVTLSCSPISGHRSVSWYQQTPGQGLQFLFEYFSETQRNKGNFPGRFSGRQFSNSRSEMNVSTLELGDSALYLCASSSLDNEQFFGPGTRLTVL.

This chain joins TRBV7-9 and TRBJ2-1; D gene unclear. The CDR3 runs 16 residues. Trimming pared 6 bases from V and 8 bases from J, leaving 23 bases between. The germline V gene has CDR1 SEHNR and CDR2 FQNEAQ (reference sequence). In DNA, the CDR3 is TGTGCCAGCAGACATAACTTTGAAGTGATAAGTCATGAGCAGTTCTTC. It is translated as CASRHNFEVISHEQFF.

Written as DNA, the CDR3 is TGTGCCAGCAGCTTGGGGGGGGTCCGGGAGACCCAGTACTTC. It codes for CASSLGGVRETQYF. The chain is built from TRBV5-8 and TRBJ2-5, with D possibly matching TRBD2 (6 bases). The CDR3 sequence is 14 residues long. Germline V gene lookup returns CDR1 SGHTS and CDR2 YDEGEE. Trimming shortened V by 0 bases and J by 5 bases, and 11 bases separated the two germline ends. Looking up the rest from reference TRBV5-8 and TRBJ2-5 gives the full variable domain: EAGVTQSPTHLIKTRGQQATLRCSPISGHTSVYWYQQALGLGLQFLLWYDEGEERNRGNFPPRFSGRQFPNYSSELNVNALELEDSALYLCASSLGGVRETQYFGPGTRLLVL.

The chain has TRBV7-9 and TRBJ2-1, with D possibly being TRBD2 (6 bases). There are 16 residues in the CDR3. Trimming shortened V by 3 bases and J by 4 bases, and 16 bases separated the two germline ends. CDR1 SEHNR and CDR2 FQNEAQ come from the germline V gene (reference sequence). CDR3 in amino acids: CASSFLGWGVYNEQFF. CDR3 sequence (DNA): TGTGCCAGCAGCTTCTTAGGATGGGGGGTTTACAATGAGCAGTTCTTC. The full variable domain, completed using reference TRBV7-9 and TRBJ2-1, is DTGVSQNPRHKITKRGQNVTFRCDPISEHNRLYWYRQTLGQGPEFLTYFQNEAQLEKSRLLSDRFSAERPKGSFSTLEIQRTEQGDSAMYLCASSFLGWGVYNEQFFGPGTRLTVL.

V and J are TRBV28 and TRBJ2-1; 10 bases are shared with TRBD2. Germline V gene data show CDR1 as MDHEN and CDR2 as SYDVKM. Unmatched junction bases numbered 5, after V lost 6 bases and J lost 6 bases. The CDR3 is made up of 14 amino acids. The CDR3 DNA reads TGTGCCAGCAGATCTAGCGGGAGCCGCAATGAGCAGTTCTTC. As protein: CASRSSGSRNEQFF.

The J gene is TRBJ2-7, the V gene TRBV28, with 9 positions matching TRBD2. The CDR3 has 17 amino acids. V lost 2 bases, J lost 2 bases, and 10 bases stayed unmatched. Germline V gene sequence: CDR1 MDHEN, CDR2 SYDVKM. The DNA of the CDR3 is TGTGCCAGCAGTTTAACCAATCCGGGACTAGCCCCCTACGAGCAGTACTTC. It specifies CASSLTNPGLAPYEQYF.

The chain couples TRBV16 to TRBJ2-5, with D unresolved. CDR1 and CDR2 (germline): KGHSY, FQNENV. V lost 3 bases, J lost 4 bases, and 6 bases lay in between. The CDR3 has 12 amino acids. The CDR3 is CASSHQLETQYF. DNA of the CDR3: TGTGCCAGCAGCCATCAACTAGAGACCCAGTACTTC.

The V call is TRBV15, the J call TRBJ2-1; 9 bases align to TRBD2. V lost 1 base, J lost 6 bases, and 4 bases stayed unmatched. The CDR3 totals 15 residues. Germline V gives CDR1 LNHNV, CDR2 YYDKDF (reference sequence). DNA for the CDR3: TGTGCCACCAGCAGAGTGGCGGGAGGGCCCAATGAGCAGTTCTTC. This sequence encodes CATSRVAGGPNEQFF.